The rows below give T cell receptor beta chains drawn from one sample of a study of OX40 agonist ivuxolimab in advanced cancers. Libraries were prepared by immunoSEQ multiplex PCR; TCRdb keeps only in-frame clonotypes and omits some of them. Of about 35,000 clones listed, approximately 92% are singletons. Here the sequenced sample was CD4+ or CD8+ T cells sorted from blood, taken in a trial of the OX40 agonist ivuxolimab. The receptors derive from an adult with an advanced solid tumor such as melanoma, head and neck, liver or kidney cancer. CDR3s include the opening cysteine and the closing phenylalanine or tryptophan. D genes are given only for firm matches. Expanded clones are given a class, and other clones once, few, many or no size at all.

V gene: TRBV7-2; clone size: .; J gene: TRBJ2-7; D gene: TRBD2; CDR3 protein: CASSLAAGTSLHEQYF; CDR3 DNA: TGTGCCAGCAGCTTAGCTGCCGGGACTAGCCTTCACGAGCAGTACTTC
V gene: TRBV30; clone size: .; J gene: TRBJ2-3; D gene: .; CDR3 protein: CAWSFHRDNTDTQYF; CDR3 DNA: TGTGCCTGGTCATTTCATAGGGACAACACAGATACGCAGTATTTT
V gene: TRBV27; clone size: .; J gene: TRBJ2-1; D gene: TRBD2; CDR3 protein: CASDTGVAGGPDEQFF; CDR3 DNA: TGTGCCAGCGATACAGGGGTAGCGGGAGGGCCGGATGAGCAGTTCTTC
V gene: TRBV5-4; clone size: .; J gene: TRBJ2-5; D gene: .; CDR3 protein: CASSFGVETQYF; CDR3 DNA: TGTGCCAGCAGCTTCGGGGTAGAGACCCAGTACTTC
V gene: TRBV11-2; clone size: .; J gene: TRBJ2-2; D gene: TRBD2; CDR3 protein: CASSPISGKLTTGELFF; CDR3 DNA: TGTGCCAGCAGCCCCATTAGCGGGAAACTTACAACCGGGGAGCTGTTTTTT
V gene: TRBV19; clone size: .; J gene: TRBJ1-1; D gene: .; CDR3 protein: CASSIAGGEGFF; CDR3 DNA: TGTGCCAGTAGTATAGCCGGGGGGGAAGGCTTCTTT
V gene: TRBV4-3; clone size: .; J gene: TRBJ2-7; D gene: TRBD2; CDR3 protein: CASSQGLADSYEQYF; CDR3 DNA: TGCGCCAGCAGCCAAGGTCTAGCGGACTCCTACGAGCAGTACTTC
V gene: TRBV28; clone size: .; J gene: TRBJ2-2; D gene: TRBD2; CDR3 protein: CASSLAGGTGELFF; CDR3 DNA: TGTGCCAGCAGTTTAGCGGGAGGAACCGGGGAGCTGTTTTTT
V gene: TRBV27; clone size: once; J gene: TRBJ2-5; D gene: TRBD1; CDR3 protein: CASSWGQGVETQYF; CDR3 DNA: TGTGCCAGCAGTTGGGGACAGGGGGTGGAGACCCAGTACTTC
V gene: TRBV6-5; clone size: .; J gene: TRBJ2-1; D gene: .; CDR3 protein: CASSPGSYNEQFF; CDR3 DNA: TGTGCCAGCAGCCCCGGGTCATACAATGAGCAGTTCTTC
V gene: TRBV28; clone size: .; J gene: TRBJ2-7; D gene: .; CDR3 protein: CASSLWFGFSYEQYF; CDR3 DNA: TGTGCCAGCAGTTTATGGTTTGGCTTCTCCTACGAGCAGTACTTC
V gene: TRBV25-1; clone size: .; J gene: TRBJ1-2; D gene: .; CDR3 protein: CASSVGPNYGYTF; CDR3 DNA: TGTGCCAGCAGTGTGGGCCCTAACTATGGCTACACCTTC
V gene: TRBV7-8; clone size: once; J gene: TRBJ1-5; D gene: .; CDR3 protein: CASRVGSNSNQPQHF; CDR3 DNA: TGTGCCAGCAGGGTGGGCAGTAATAGCAATCAGCCCCAGCATTTT
V gene: TRBV27; clone size: .; J gene: TRBJ2-3; D gene: .; CDR3 protein: CASSLFLPNSGIADTQYF; CDR3 DNA: TGTGCCAGCAGTTTATTCCTCCCTAACTCGGGCATCGCAGATACGCAGTATTTT
V gene: TRBV29-1; clone size: medium-sized; J gene: TRBJ2-7; D gene: TRBD2; CDR3 protein: CSVGLAPGVGYEQYF; CDR3 DNA: TGCAGCGTTGGACTAGCCCCAGGAGTTGGATACGAGCAGTACTTC
V gene: TRBV6-1; clone size: .; J gene: TRBJ2-7; D gene: .; CDR3 protein: CASSQEGGPEQYF; CDR3 DNA: TGTGCCAGCAGTCAAGAAGGGGGGCCCGAGCAGTACTTC
V gene: TRBV9; clone size: .; J gene: TRBJ2-1; D gene: TRBD1; CDR3 protein: CASSAPGTGDYNEQFF; CDR3 DNA: TGTGCCAGCAGCGCCCCCGGGACAGGGGATTACAATGAGCAGTTCTTC